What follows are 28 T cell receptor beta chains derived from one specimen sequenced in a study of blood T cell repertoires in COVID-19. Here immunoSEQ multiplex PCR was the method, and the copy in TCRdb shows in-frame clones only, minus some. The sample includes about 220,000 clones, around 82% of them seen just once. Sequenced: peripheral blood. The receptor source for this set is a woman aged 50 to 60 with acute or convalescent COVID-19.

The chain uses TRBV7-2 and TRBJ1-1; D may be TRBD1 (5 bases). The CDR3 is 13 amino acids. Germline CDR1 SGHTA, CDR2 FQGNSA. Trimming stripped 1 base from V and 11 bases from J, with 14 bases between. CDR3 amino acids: CASSLGAGWKAFF. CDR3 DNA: TGTGCCAGCAGCTTAGGGGCAGGGTGGAAGGCTTTCTTT.

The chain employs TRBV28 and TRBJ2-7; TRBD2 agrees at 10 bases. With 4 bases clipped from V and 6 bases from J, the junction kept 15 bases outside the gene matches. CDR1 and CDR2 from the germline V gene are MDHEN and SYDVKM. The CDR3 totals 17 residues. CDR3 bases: TGTGCCAGCAGTTCTCCCGGTTCTAGCGGGAGTAAGGGCGAGCAGTACTTC. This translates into CASSSPGSSGSKGEQYF.

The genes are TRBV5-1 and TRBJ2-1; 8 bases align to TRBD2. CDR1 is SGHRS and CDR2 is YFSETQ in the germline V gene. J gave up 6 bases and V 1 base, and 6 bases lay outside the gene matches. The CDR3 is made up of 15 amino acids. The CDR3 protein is CASSLPGRAGNEQFF. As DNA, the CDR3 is TGCGCCAGCAGCTTGCCCGGGAGGGCCGGCAATGAGCAGTTCTTC.

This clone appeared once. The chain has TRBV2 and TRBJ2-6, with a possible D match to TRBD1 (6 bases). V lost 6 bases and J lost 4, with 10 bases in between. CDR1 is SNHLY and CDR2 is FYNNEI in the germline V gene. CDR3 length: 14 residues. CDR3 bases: TGTGCCAGCAGGGCAGGGGCCGGGGCCAACGTCCTGACTTTC. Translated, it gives CASRAGAGANVLTF. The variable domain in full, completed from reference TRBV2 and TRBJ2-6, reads EPEVTQTPSHQVTQMGQEVILRCVPISNHLYFYWYRQILGQKVEFLVSFYNNEISEKSEIFDDQFSVERPDGSNFTLKIRSTKLEDSAMYFCASRAGAGANVLTFGAGSRLTVL.

This CDR3 reads CATALAGSSYEQYF. CDR3 DNA sequence: TGTGCCACCGCACTAGCGGGGAGCTCCTACGAGCAGTACTTC. The J gene is TRBJ2-7, the V gene TRBV19, with 10 bases identical to TRBD2. The J segment lost 0 bases and the V segment lost 10 bases, leaving 6 bases of the junction unmatched. Germline assignment: CDR1 LNHDA and CDR2 SQIVND (reference sequence). This CDR3 has 14 amino acids.

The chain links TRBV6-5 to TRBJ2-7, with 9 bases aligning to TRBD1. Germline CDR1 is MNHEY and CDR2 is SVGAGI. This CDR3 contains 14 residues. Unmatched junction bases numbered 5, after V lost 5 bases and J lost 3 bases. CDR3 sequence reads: CASSRLTGGYEQYF. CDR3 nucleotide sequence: TGTGCCAGCAGTCGACTGACAGGGGGCTACGAGCAGTACTTC.

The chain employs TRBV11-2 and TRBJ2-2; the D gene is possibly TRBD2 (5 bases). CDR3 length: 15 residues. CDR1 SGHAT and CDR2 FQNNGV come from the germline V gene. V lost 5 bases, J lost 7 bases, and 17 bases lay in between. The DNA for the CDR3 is TGTGCCAGCAGCCATCTTAGCCGGGATGACGGGGAGCTGTTTTTT. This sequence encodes CASSHLSRDDGELFF.

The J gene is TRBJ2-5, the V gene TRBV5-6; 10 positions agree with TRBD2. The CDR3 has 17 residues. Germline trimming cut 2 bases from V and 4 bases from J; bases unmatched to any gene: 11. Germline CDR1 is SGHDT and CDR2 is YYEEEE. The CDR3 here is CASSFPRSGRARETQYF. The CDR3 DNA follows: TGTGCCAGCAGCTTCCCCCGGAGCGGGAGGGCCAGAGAGACCCAGTACTTC.

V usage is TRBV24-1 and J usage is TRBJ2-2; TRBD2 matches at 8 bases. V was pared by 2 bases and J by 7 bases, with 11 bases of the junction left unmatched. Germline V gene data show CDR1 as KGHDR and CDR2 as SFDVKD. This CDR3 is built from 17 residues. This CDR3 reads CATSDSNPGTRIGELFF. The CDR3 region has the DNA TGTGCCACCAGTGATTCCAATCCCGGGACTAGGATCGGGGAGCTGTTTTTT.

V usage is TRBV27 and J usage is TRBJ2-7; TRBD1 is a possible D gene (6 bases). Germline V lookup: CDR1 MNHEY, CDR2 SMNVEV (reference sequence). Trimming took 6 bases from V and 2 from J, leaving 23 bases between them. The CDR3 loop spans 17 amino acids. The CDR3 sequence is CASRLKWQGSVTYEQYF. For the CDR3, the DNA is TGTGCCAGCAGATTAAAGTGGCAGGGGTCGGTTACCTACGAGCAGTACTTC.

The CDR3: CAWTGQGNSPLHF. CDR3 coding DNA: TGTGCCTGGACCGGACAGGGGAATTCACCCCTCCACTTT. The rearrangement links TRBV30 to TRBJ1-6; the match to TRBD1 covers 9 bases. CDR3 length: 13 amino acids. The germline V gene has CDR1 GTSNPN and CDR2 SVGIG (reference sequence). J lost 7 bases, V lost 4 bases, and 2 bases had no gene match.

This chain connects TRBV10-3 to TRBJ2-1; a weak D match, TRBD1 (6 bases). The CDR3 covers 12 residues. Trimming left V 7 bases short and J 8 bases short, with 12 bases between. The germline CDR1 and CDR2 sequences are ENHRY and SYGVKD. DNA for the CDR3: TGTGCCATCAAGGGGGAGAGGCATGAGCAGTTCTTC. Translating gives CAIKGERHEQFF.

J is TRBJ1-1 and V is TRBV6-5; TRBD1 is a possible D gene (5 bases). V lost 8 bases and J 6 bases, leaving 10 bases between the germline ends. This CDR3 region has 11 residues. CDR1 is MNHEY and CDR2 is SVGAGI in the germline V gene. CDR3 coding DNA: TGTGCCAGCGGGGCAGCTGCTGAAGCTTTCTTT. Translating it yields CASGAAAEAFF.

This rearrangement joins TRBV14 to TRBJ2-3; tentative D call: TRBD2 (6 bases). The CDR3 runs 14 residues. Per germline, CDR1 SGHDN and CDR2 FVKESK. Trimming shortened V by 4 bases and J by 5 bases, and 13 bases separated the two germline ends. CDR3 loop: CASSPRNGGDTQYF. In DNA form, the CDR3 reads TGTGCCAGCAGCCCGAGGAACGGGGGAGATACGCAGTATTTT.

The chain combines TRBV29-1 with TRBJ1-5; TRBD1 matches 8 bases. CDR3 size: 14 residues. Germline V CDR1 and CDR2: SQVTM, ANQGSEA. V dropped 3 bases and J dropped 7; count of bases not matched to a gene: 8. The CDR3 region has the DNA TGCAGCGTTGATGATGGGACAGGCGGGCAGCCCCAGCATTTT. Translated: CSVDDGTGGQPQHF.

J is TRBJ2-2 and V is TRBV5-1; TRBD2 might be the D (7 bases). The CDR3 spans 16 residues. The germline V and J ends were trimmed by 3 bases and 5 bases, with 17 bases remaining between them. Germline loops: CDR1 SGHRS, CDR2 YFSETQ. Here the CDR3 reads CASSSGEGRRTGELFF. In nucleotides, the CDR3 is TGCGCCAGCAGCTCAGGGGAGGGCCGGAGGACCGGGGAGCTGTTTTTT.

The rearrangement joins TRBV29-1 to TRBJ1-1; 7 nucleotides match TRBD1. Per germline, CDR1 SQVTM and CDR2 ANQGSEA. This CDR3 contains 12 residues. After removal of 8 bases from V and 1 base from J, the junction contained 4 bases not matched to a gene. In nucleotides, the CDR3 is TGCAGCACCTGGGACAGGAACACTGAAGCTTTCTTT. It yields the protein CSTWDRNTEAFF.

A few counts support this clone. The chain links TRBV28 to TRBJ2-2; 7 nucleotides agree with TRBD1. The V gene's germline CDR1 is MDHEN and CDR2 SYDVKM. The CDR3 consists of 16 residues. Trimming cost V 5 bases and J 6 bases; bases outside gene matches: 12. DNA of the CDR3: TGTGCCAGCAGTAATCTAGGGGGCTCGACCCCCGGGGAGCTGTTTTTT. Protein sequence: CASSNLGGSTPGELFF.

The CDR3 bases are TGTGCCAGCAGCTCGAGCTCGGGACTTTTGAACTATGGCTACACCTTC. The encoded protein is CASSSSSGLLNYGYTF. The V gene is TRBV13, the J gene TRBJ1-2; possible D gene TRBD1, 5 bases. The CDR3 length is 16 residues. The ends were cut back, 4 bases at V and 2 bases at J, with 17 bases in the middle. Germline-derived CDR1 and CDR2 are PRHDT and FYEKMQ (reference sequence).

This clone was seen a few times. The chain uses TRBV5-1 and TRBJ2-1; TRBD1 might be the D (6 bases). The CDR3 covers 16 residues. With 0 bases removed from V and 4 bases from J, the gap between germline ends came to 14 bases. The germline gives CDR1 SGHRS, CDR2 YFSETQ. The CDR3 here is CASSLGQGRIYNEQFF. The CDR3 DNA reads TGCGCCAGCAGCTTGGGGCAGGGGCGAATTTACAATGAGCAGTTCTTC.

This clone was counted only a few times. The CDR3 sequence is CASSSAVGEGYTF. Here the CDR3 DNA reads TGTGCCAGCAGTTCTGCAGTAGGGGAAGGCTACACCTTC. The gene calls are TRBV27 and TRBJ1-2, with a weak D call TRBD1 (5 bases). The V gene lost 4 bases and the J gene lost 8 bases, with 14 bases spanning the gap. Looked up from germline, CDR1 is MNHEY and CDR2 is SMNVEV (reference sequence). CDR3 length: 13 residues.

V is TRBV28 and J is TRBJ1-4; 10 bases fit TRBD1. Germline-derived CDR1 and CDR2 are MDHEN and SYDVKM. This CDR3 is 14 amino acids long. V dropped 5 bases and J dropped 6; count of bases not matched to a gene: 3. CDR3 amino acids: CASSLGQGYEKLFF. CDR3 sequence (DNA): TGTGCCAGCAGTCTGGGACAGGGGTATGAAAAACTGTTTTTT.

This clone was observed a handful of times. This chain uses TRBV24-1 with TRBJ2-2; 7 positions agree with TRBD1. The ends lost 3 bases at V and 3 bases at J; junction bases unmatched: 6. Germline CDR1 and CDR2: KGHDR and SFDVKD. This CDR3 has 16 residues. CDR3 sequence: CATSDADRVDTGELFF. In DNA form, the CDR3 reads TGTGCCACCAGTGATGCCGACAGGGTGGACACCGGGGAGCTGTTTTTT.

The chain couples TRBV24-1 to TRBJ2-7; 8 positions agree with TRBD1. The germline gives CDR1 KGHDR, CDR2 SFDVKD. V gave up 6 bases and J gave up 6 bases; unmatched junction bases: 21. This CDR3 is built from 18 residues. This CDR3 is CATSPHPIGTGSFGEQYF. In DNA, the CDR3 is TGTGCCACCAGTCCCCACCCAATCGGGACAGGCTCTTTTGGCGAGCAGTACTTC.

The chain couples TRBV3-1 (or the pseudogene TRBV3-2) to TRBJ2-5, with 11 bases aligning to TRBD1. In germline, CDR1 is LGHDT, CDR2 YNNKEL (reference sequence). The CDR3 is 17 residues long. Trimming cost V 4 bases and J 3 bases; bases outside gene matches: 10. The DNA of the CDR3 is TGTGCCAGCAGCCCCCGGGACAGGGGGTCGATGGAAGAGACCCAGTACTTC. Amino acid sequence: CASSPRDRGSMEETQYF.

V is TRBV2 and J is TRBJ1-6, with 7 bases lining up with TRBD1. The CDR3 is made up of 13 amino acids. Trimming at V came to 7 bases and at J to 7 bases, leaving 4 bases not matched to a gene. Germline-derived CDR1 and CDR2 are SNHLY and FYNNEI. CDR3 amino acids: CASKWDSNSPLHF. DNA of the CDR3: TGTGCCAGCAAGTGGGACAGCAATTCACCCCTCCACTTT.

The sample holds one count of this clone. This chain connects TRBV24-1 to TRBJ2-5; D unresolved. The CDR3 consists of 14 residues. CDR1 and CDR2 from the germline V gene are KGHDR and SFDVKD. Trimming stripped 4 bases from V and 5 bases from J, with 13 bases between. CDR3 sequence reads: CATSDRQSEETQYF. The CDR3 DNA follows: TGTGCCACCAGTGACCGCCAGTCGGAGGAGACCCAGTACTTC.

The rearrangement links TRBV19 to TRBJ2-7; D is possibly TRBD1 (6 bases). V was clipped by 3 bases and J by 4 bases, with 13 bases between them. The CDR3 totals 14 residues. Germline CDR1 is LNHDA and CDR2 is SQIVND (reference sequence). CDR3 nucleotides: TGTGCCAGTAGTATGGGGGCCCCGACGTACGAGCAGTACTTC. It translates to CASSMGAPTYEQYF.